Included here is one T cell receptor (beta chain) sequence, with context. The antigen is unknown. PCR employed 60 Vbeta and 13 Jbeta primers. Profiled with immunoSEQ multiplex PCR; TCRdb holds only in-frame clones, not every one. The sample holds fewer than 200,000 clones, more than 65% seen once. This sample was taken from a study of cytomegalovirus exposure and HLA in healthy donors. Study outcomes and limitations: HLA alleles showed associations with 15,000 to 20,000 TCR beta sequences in a later analysis, at a 0.05 false discovery rate. V- and J-gene trimming in TCR beta was tied to a missense DCLRE1C variant by an analysis performed later. Earlier analysis looked at TCR beta V segments, and most were productive about 87% or about 30% of the time. Sequencing depth across donors, presence/absence analyses assumed, was roughly uniform.

Sequences were obtained from PBMCs. This sequence originates from a male donor in good health and CMV-seronegative.

This CDR3 reads CASSLRARNQPQHF. As DNA, the CDR3 is TGTGCCAGCAGTTTGCGCGCTCGCAATCAGCCCCAGCATTTT. V gene TRBV28 combines with J gene TRBJ1-5; D call uncertain. The CDR3 runs 14 residues. V shed 3 bases and J shed 2 bases, with 8 bases lying between them. The germline V gene encodes CDR1 MDHEN and CDR2 SYDVKM.